The rows below give T cell receptor beta chains drawn from one sample of a study of blood T cell repertoires in COVID-19. Using immunoSEQ multiplex PCR, the repertoire was profiled, and TCRdb retains in-frame clones only, with some absent. The profile shows some 120,000 clones, 75% to 85% of them singletons. The material sequenced was peripheral blood. These receptors came from a human donor in a cohort sampled during active COVID-19. Each CDR3 is given with its conserved first and last residue. A D gene is named only where the DNA matches it firmly. Size values are once, few and many counts, or a class for expanded clones, and some rows have none.

clone size	D gene	J gene	V gene	CDR3 protein	CDR3 DNA
NA	TRBD1	TRBJ1-2	TRBV7-9	CASSLYRGDGYTF	TGTGCCAGCAGCTTATACAGGGGCGATGGCTACACCTTC
NA	NA	TRBJ1-4	TRBV7-2	CASSFAPLFRDINEKLFF	TGTGCCAGCAGCTTTGCGCCCCTATTCCGGGACATCAATGAAAAACTGTTTTTT
NA	TRBD1	TRBJ1-2	TRBV28	CASSVTGGALGYTF	TGTGCCAGCAGTGTGACAGGGGGCGCCCTTGGCTACACCTTC
NA	TRBD1	TRBJ1-1	TRBV9	CASSPFTLGQGEAFF	TGTGCCAGCAGCCCCTTCACATTAGGACAGGGAGAAGCTTTCTTT
NA	NA	TRBJ1-2	TRBV6-5	CASSPQPNYGYTF	TGTGCCAGTAGTCCACAACCTAACTATGGCTACACCTTC
many	NA	TRBJ2-7	TRBV6-5	CASSYSDAGSYEQYF	TGTGCCAGCAGTTATTCTGACGCAGGATCCTACGAGCAGTACTTC
once	NA	TRBJ1-2	TRBV11-2	CASSLGQTNYGYTF	TGTGCCAGCAGCTTAGGACAGACCAACTATGGCTACACCTTC
NA	NA	TRBJ1-3	TRBV12-3/TRBV12-4	CASWAGINTIYF	TGTGCCTCATGGGCAGGGATAAACACCATATATTTT
few	NA	TRBJ1-1	TRBV19	CASIPLGEGETEAFF	TGTGCCAGTATCCCTTTAGGGGAGGGCGAGACTGAAGCTTTCTTT
NA	NA	TRBJ1-6	TRBV3-1/TRBV3-2	CASSQERGRGNSPLHF	TGTGCCAGCAGCCAAGAACGGGGCAGGGGAAATTCACCCCTCCACTTT
NA	TRBD1	TRBJ2-7	TRBV6-5	CASSDRGPGEQYF	TGTGCCAGCTCGGACAGGGGGCCTGGCGAGCAGTACTTC
once	NA	TRBJ1-3	TRBV6-2/TRBV6-3	CASSRRGTGNTIYF	TGTGCCAGCAGCCGAAGGGGCACTGGAAACACCATATATTTT
NA	NA	TRBJ1-1	TRBV11-2	CASSRTGDSGEAFF	TGTGCCAGCAGCCGGACCGGGGACTCGGGTGAAGCTTTCTTT
NA	NA	TRBJ1-1	TRBV6-5	CASRSGENTEAFF	TGTGCCAGCAGATCCGGAGAGAACACTGAAGCTTTCTTT
NA	NA	TRBJ1-1	TRBV27	CASSLSQAQGRSYTEAFF	TGTGCCAGCAGTTTATCTCAGGCGCAGGGGAGATCTTACACTGAAGCTTTCTTT
NA	TRBD1	TRBJ2-5	TRBV6-5	CASSQRDRGETQYF	TGTGCCAGCAGTCAACGGGACAGGGGAGAGACCCAGTACTTC
NA	NA	TRBJ2-7	TRBV29-1	CSGGRGGGSSYEQYF	TGCAGCGGAGGCCGGGGAGGAGGGAGCTCCTACGAGCAGTACTTC
NA	NA	TRBJ2-7	TRBV14	CASSQDLRGRSYEQYF	TGTGCCAGCAGCCAAGATTTGCGGGGCCGTTCCTACGAGCAGTACTTC
NA	TRBD2	TRBJ2-7	TRBV5-1	CASSPGTSGTYEQYF	TGCGCCAGCAGCCCGGGGACTAGCGGGACCTACGAGCAGTACTTC
NA	NA	TRBJ1-2	TRBV7-2	CASSFDSQVNYGYTF	TGTGCCAGCAGCTTTGACAGCCAAGTAAACTATGGCTACACCTTC
once	TRBD1	TRBJ2-7	TRBV7-2	CASRPGGTGGRYEQYF	TGTGCCAGCAGACCTGGAGGGACAGGGGGGAGGTACGAGCAGTACTTC
NA	NA	TRBJ1-4	TRBV2	CASSVRQTNEKLFF	TGTGCCAGCAGTGTTCGCCAGACTAATGAAAAACTGTTTTTT
NA	TRBD1	TRBJ1-5	TRBV28	CASLTGGAAGNQPQHF	TGTGCCTCCTTAACAGGGGGCGCGGCGGGCAATCAGCCCCAGCATTTT
NA	TRBD1	TRBJ1-1	TRBV5-4	CASSDRTGLTEAFF	TGTGCCAGCAGCGACAGGACAGGCCTCACTGAAGCTTTCTTT
NA	NA	TRBJ1-4	TRBV5-3	CARSRRGTNEKLFF	TGTGCCAGAAGTAGAAGGGGGACTAATGAAAAACTGTTTTTT
NA	TRBD2	TRBJ2-7	TRBV3-1/TRBV3-2	CASSPGLAGVEQYF	TGTGCCAGCAGCCCTGGACTAGCGGGAGTTGAGCAGTACTTC
NA	NA	TRBJ2-3	TRBV3-1/TRBV3-2	CASSHRLVGDTQYF	TGTGCCAGCAGCCACCGACTAGTCGGAGATACGCAGTATTTT
NA	NA	TRBJ1-1	TRBV4-2	CASSQDVRSSDTEAFF	TGTGCCAGCAGCCAAGATGTCAGGTCTTCAGACACTGAAGCTTTCTTT
NA	NA	TRBJ1-2	TRBV18	CASSPTADQGYGYTF	TGTGCCAGCTCACCAACGGCAGATCAGGGCTATGGCTACACCTTC
NA	NA	TRBJ1-3	TRBV7-8	CASSLSTASGNTIYF	TGTGCCAGCAGCTTATCCACAGCCTCTGGAAACACCATATATTTT
NA	TRBD1	TRBJ1-1	TRBV19	CASSGQGNTEAFF	TGTGCCAGTAGTGGACAGGGTAACACTGAAGCTTTCTTT
NA	TRBD1	TRBJ1-1	TRBV6-1	CASSEGRQGPMGALMAFF	TGTGCCAGCAGTGAAGGGCGACAGGGGCCAATGGGCGCCTTGATGGCTTTCTTT
NA	TRBD1	TRBJ1-5	TRBV19	CASSAGQGAWSSNQPQHF	TGTGCCAGTAGTGCGGGACAGGGGGCCTGGTCAAGCAATCAGCCCCAGCATTTT
NA	TRBD1	TRBJ1-2	TRBV19	CASSTDRASGYTF	TGTGCCAGTAGTACGGACAGGGCCTCTGGCTACACCTTC
medium-sized	NA	TRBJ2-2	TRBV11-3	CASSRGNTGELFF	TGTGCCAGCAGCAGAGGGAACACCGGGGAGCTGTTTTTT
NA	NA	TRBJ2-3	TRBV5-4	CASSALAGGTDTQYF	TGTGCCAGCAGCGCGCTCGCTGGTGGCACAGATACGCAGTATTTT
NA	NA	TRBJ2-5	TRBV6-5	CASSYGGAGKETQYF	TGTGCCAGCAGTTATGGGGGGGCTGGAAAAGAGACCCAGTACTTC
NA	NA	TRBJ1-1	TRBV10-3	CAISETGTEAFF	TGTGCCATCAGTGAGACGGGCACTGAAGCTTTCTTT
NA	NA	TRBJ2-7	TRBV6-5	CASTLGESYEQYF	TGTGCCAGCACGTTGGGAGAATCCTACGAGCAGTACTTC
NA	TRBD2	TRBJ2-5	TRBV11-3	CASSRVIRSGGAETQYF	TGTGCCAGCAGCCGCGTGATTAGGAGCGGGGGGGCAGAGACCCAGTACTTC
NA	TRBD1	TRBJ1-6	TRBV6-2/TRBV6-3	CASSYDRDGSPLHF	TGTGCCAGCAGTTATGACAGGGACGGTTCACCCCTCCACTTT
NA	NA	TRBJ1-3	TRBV9	CASSVDTYAGNTIYF	TGTGCCAGCAGCGTAGACACATACGCTGGAAACACCATATATTTT
NA	NA	TRBJ2-1	TRBV19	CASSIVGGVAYNEQFF	TGTGCCAGTAGTATAGTTGGAGGGGTCGCCTACAATGAGCAGTTCTTC
NA	NA	TRBJ1-2	TRBV7-8	CASSPWGGLGYTF	TGTGCCAGCAGCCCTTGGGGGGGACTCGGCTACACCTTC
NA	NA	TRBJ1-1	TRBV9	CASSTEQGHTEAFF	TGTGCCAGCAGCACAGAGCAGGGGCACACTGAAGCTTTCTTT
many	TRBD1	TRBJ2-7	TRBV25-1	CASSDHKAGQGTYEQYF	TGTGCCAGCAGTGACCACAAGGCGGGACAGGGGACCTACGAGCAGTACTTC
once	NA	TRBJ2-3	TRBV20-1	CSATPDTQYF	TGCAGTGCTACCCCGGATACGCAGTATTTT
NA	NA	TRBJ1-4	TRBV12-3/TRBV12-4	CASTPYEGEKLFF	TGTGCCAGCACTCCCTACGAGGGAGAAAAACTGTTTTTT
NA	TRBD2	TRBJ2-1	TRBV24-1	CATSEASRLAGLEQFF	TGTGCCACCAGTGAGGCGTCGAGACTAGCGGGACTTGAGCAGTTCTTC
NA	TRBD1	TRBJ2-7	TRBV4-3	CASSPIGTGIAKSSYEQYF	TGCGCCAGCAGCCCGATAGGGACAGGAATAGCCAAGAGCTCCTACGAGCAGTACTTC
few	NA	TRBJ2-3	TRBV24-1	CATSDGPRESLGTQYF	TGTGCCACCAGTGACGGACCTCGGGAGTCTTTGGGTACGCAGTATTTT
once	NA	TRBJ1-1	TRBV7-2	CASSPRQAMNTEAFF	TGTGCCAGCAGCCCCCGACAGGCGATGAACACTGAAGCTTTCTTT
NA	NA	TRBJ1-2	TRBV21-1	CARPRQGGSRKDTF	TGTGCCAGACCAAGACAGGGAGGTTCGAGGAAGGACACCTTC
NA	TRBD1	TRBJ1-3	TRBV28	CASSGQGTGNTIYF	TGTGCCAGCAGCGGACAGGGGACAGGAAACACCATATATTTT